The sequence of this T cell receptor (beta chain) was determined in a study of blood T cell dynamics during melanoma immunotherapy. Regarding time point: week 3, after first cycle of checkpoint inhibitor. Blood was drawn before treatment and at week 3 after checkpoint blockade. Every bulk PBMC sample received the same 350 ng of DNA. Profiling relied on immunoSEQ multiplex PCR, and the TCRdb table lists in-frame clones only, not all of them. The sample has 25,000 to 35,000 clones; around 80% are singletons. The germline V and J ends were trimmed by 8 bases and 0 bases, with 13 bases remaining between them. This CDR3 is 14 amino acids long. CDR1 and CDR2 from the germline V gene are MNHEY and SVGAGI.

The sequencing here drew on blood, taken from a patient treated with checkpoint blockade. The chain links TRBV6-5 to TRBJ1-1; no clear D. The clonotype was recovered from a human donor with melanoma. CDR3 amino acids: CASAPTHLNTEAFF. For the CDR3, the DNA is TGTGCCAGCGCCCCAACCCACTTGAACACTGAAGCTTTCTTT.